Following are 20 T cell receptor beta chains from one sample sequenced in a study of neurological immune-mediated disorders. TCRdb reanalysed the 5' RACE reads using MiXCR and keeps one entry per CDR3 protein. The sample has about 48,000 distinct CDR3 sequences; about 9.4% are singletons. The sequenced sample consisted of PBMCs. The receptor source for this set is a woman aged 40-49 years with HTLV-1-associated myelopathy (HAM/TSP).

This clonotype was detected a few times. The chain combines TRBV28 with TRBJ2-7, with TRBD2 matching over 10 bases. There are 15 residues in the CDR3. Trimming took 2 bases from V and 3 from J; bases not matched to a gene: 4. Germline CDR1 is MDHEN and CDR2 is SYDVKM. CDR3 protein: CASSLMTSGFYEQYF. CDR3 nucleotides: TGTGCCAGCAGTTTAATGACTAGCGGGTTCTACGAGCAGTACTTC.

The chain is built from TRBV6-5 and TRBJ1-2; no clear D gene. From germline, CDR1 is MNHEY and CDR2 SVGAGI. The CDR3 is 14 amino acids. Trimming shortened V by 0 bases and J by 2 bases, and 7 bases separated the two germline ends. CDR3 in DNA: TGTGCCAGCAGTTACTCGCCACTCAACTATGGCTACACCTTC. Its protein product is CASSYSPLNYGYTF.

The chain joins TRBV7-9 to TRBJ2-6; D remains unclear. The CDR3 loop spans 15 amino acids. Looked up from germline, CDR1 is SEHNR and CDR2 is FQNEAQ (reference sequence). V gave up 1 base and J gave up 4 bases, with 8 bases separating them. This CDR3 reads CASSLGKAGANVLTF. CDR3 nucleotide sequence: TGTGCCAGCAGCTTAGGTAAAGCAGGGGCCAACGTCCTGACTTTC.

This clonotype was found many times. The chain employs TRBV7-2 and TRBJ1-4, with D unclear. Germline CDR1 and CDR2: SGHTA and FQGNSA. The CDR3 is 14 residues long. The V end was cut by 4 bases, the J end by 0 bases, with 6 bases between. The CDR3 spells CASSSVATNEKLFF. Written as DNA, the CDR3 is TGTGCCAGCAGCTCGGTGGCAACTAATGAAAAACTGTTTTTT.

This clonotype was seen ten or more times. This chain links TRBV20-1 with TRBJ2-7; D ambiguous. Looked up from germline, CDR1 is DFQATT and CDR2 is SNEGSKA (reference sequence). The CDR3 consists of 15 residues. V was pared by 3 bases and J by 3 bases, with 18 bases between. CDR3 bases: TGCAGTGCTAGTGAGACGACGAAGCCTGACTACGAGCAGTACTTC. This codes for CSASETTKPDYEQYF.

This clonotype was picked up many times. This chain joins TRBV12-3 or TRBV12-4 and TRBJ2-3; no definite D call. Trimming stripped 6 bases from V and 1 base from J, with 11 bases between. The CDR3 has 14 residues. CDR3 nucleotide sequence: TGTGCCAGCAGCCCCCAGCCCCGCACAGATACGCAGTATTTT. Translating gives CASSPQPRTDTQYF.

This clonotype came up many times. The CDR3 reads CATSARTGFGEQFF. Written as DNA, the CDR3 is TGTGCCACCAGTGCACGGACTGGGTTCGGAGAGCAGTTCTTC. The chain carries TRBV24-1 and TRBJ2-1; weak D call: TRBD2 (5 bases). V gave up 5 bases and J gave up 10 bases, with 17 bases separating them. The CDR3 extends over 14 amino acids. Germline CDR1 is KGHDR and CDR2 is SFDVKD.

This clonotype was counted between two and nine times. The gene calls are TRBV4-1 and TRBJ2-7; D is possibly TRBD2 (6 bases). The CDR3 is made up of 16 amino acids. V was pared by 1 base and J by 4 bases, with 17 bases between. CDR1 is MGHRA and CDR2 is YSYEKL in the germline V gene. CDR3 region: CASSQVSGTALYEQYF. The CDR3 DNA follows: TGCGCCAGCAGCCAAGTCTCCGGGACTGCGCTTTACGAGCAGTACTTC.

Ten or more counts support this clonotype. The chain carries TRBV20-1 and TRBJ2-3, with D unclear. Germline V gives CDR1 DFQATT, CDR2 SNEGSKA (reference sequence). The CDR3 is made up of 15 amino acids. V shed 5 bases and J shed 3 bases, with 18 bases lying between them. The CDR3 sequence is CSAGTPGPLTDTQYF. The CDR3 bases are TGCAGTGCTGGAACCCCCGGCCCTTTAACAGATACGCAGTATTTT.

This clonotype appeared many times. J is TRBJ2-2 and V is TRBV9; the D gene is possibly TRBD1 (6 bases). The CDR3 is 14 amino acids. The V gene's germline CDR1 is SGDLS and CDR2 YYNGEE. Trimming shortened V by 4 bases and J by 5 bases, and 12 bases separated the two germline ends. The CDR3, as DNA: TGTGCCAGCAGCATCGGACAGAATACCGGGGAGCTGTTTTTT. As protein: CASSIGQNTGELFF.

This clonotype has at least ten counts. V and J are TRBV6-2 or TRBV6-3 and TRBJ1-3; D is uncertain. Germline loops: CDR1 MNHEY, CDR2 SVGEGT. V lost 2 bases, J lost 0 bases, and 5 bases lay in between. The CDR3 sequence is 14 residues long. The CDR3 sequence is CASSYGGSGNTIYF. The CDR3 nucleotides read TGTGCCAGCAGTTACGGAGGCTCTGGAAACACCATATATTTT.

Many counts were recorded for this clonotype. The chain has TRBV5-1 and TRBJ1-3; TRBD1 matches at 9 bases. The CDR3 covers 14 residues. Germline V gives CDR1 SGHRS, CDR2 YFSETQ. Unmatched junction bases numbered 6, after V lost 7 bases and J lost 4 bases. CDR3 DNA sequence: TGCGCCAGCTGCACAGGGGGCGCGGGAAACACCATATATTTT. Its translation is CASCTGGAGNTIYF.

The sample holds many counts of this clonotype. V and J are TRBV28 and TRBJ2-7; D is unclear. The germline V gene has CDR1 MDHEN and CDR2 SYDVKM. The CDR3 consists of 13 residues. Trimming removed 6 bases at V and 3 bases at J, with 12 bases between. The CDR3 DNA is TGTGCCAGCAGGGCAGGCCCCATCTACGAGCAGTACTTC. Translating gives CASRAGPIYEQYF.

The chain couples TRBV6-2 or TRBV6-3 to TRBJ2-7; a possible D gene is TRBD2 (6 bases). V lost 7 bases, J lost 6 bases, and 19 bases lay in between. The CDR3 has 14 residues. CDR1 and CDR2 (germline): MNHEY, SVGEGT. CDR3 in amino acids: CASKWGGGASEQYF. For the CDR3, the DNA is TGTGCCAGCAAATGGGGCGGCGGGGCCTCCGAGCAGTACTTC.

This sequence joins TRBV4-3 and TRBJ2-2; tentatively, D is TRBD1 or TRBD2 (6 bases each). The V gene lost 0 bases and the J gene lost 5 bases, with 13 bases spanning the gap. This CDR3 spans 16 amino acids. CDR1 and CDR2 (germline): LGHNA, YSLEER. In DNA form, the CDR3 reads TGCGCCAGCAGCCAAGATCTAGGGGGGTTGACCGGGGAGCTGTTTTTT. This codes for CASSQDLGGLTGELFF.

There are many counts of this clonotype. The chain joins TRBV6-5 to TRBJ2-7, with TRBD1 as a possible D gene (7 bases). V lost 2 bases and J lost 9, with 23 bases in between. Germline values: CDR1 MNHEY, CDR2 SVGAGI. The CDR3 is 16 residues long. CDR3: CASSYETGFSGAAQYF. The CDR3 DNA follows: TGTGCCAGCAGTTACGAGACAGGGTTCTCGGGGGCGGCGCAGTACTTC.

This clonotype was picked up many times. This CDR3 is CASSHIAGGYNEQFF. For the CDR3, the DNA is TGTGCCAGCAGTCACATAGCGGGGGGGTACAATGAGCAGTTCTTC. The chain couples TRBV7-2 to TRBJ2-1; 11 positions match TRBD2. The CDR3 totals 15 residues. Per germline, CDR1 SGHTA and CDR2 FQGNSA. V lost 6 bases and J lost 4; bases outside the gene matches: 5.

This clonotype was detected many times. The rearrangement links TRBV6-5 to TRBJ2-1; no reliable D call. Between the trimmed V and J ends, which lost 3 bases and 5 bases, there was a span of 8 bases. The CDR3 loop spans 13 amino acids. The V gene's germline CDR1 is MNHEY and CDR2 SVGAGI. The CDR3 bases are TGTGCCAGCAGTTATGGGGTGCACAATGAGCAGTTCTTC. Protein sequence: CASSYGVHNEQFF.

This clonotype was seen many times. The rearrangement links TRBV13 to TRBJ2-3, with 10 bases fitting TRBD1. Germline assignment: CDR1 PRHDT and CDR2 FYEKMQ (reference sequence). CDR3 length equals 16 residues. Losses at the gene ends were 5 bases for V and 0 bases for J; bases not matched to a gene: 5. Here the CDR3 reads CASSPGTGASTDTQYF. CDR3 sequence (DNA): TGTGCCAGCAGCCCAGGGACAGGGGCTAGCACAGATACGCAGTATTTT.

This chain uses TRBV14 with TRBJ2-1; D ambiguous. V dropped 1 base and J dropped 5 bases, with 12 bases sitting between them. Germline V gene sequence: CDR1 SGHDN, CDR2 FVKESK. This CDR3 comprises 15 residues. The CDR3 reads CASSQGVRIHNEQFF. In DNA form, the CDR3 reads TGTGCCAGCAGCCAAGGAGTGAGAATACACAATGAGCAGTTCTTC.